One and the same sample provided the 18 T cell receptor beta chains below, sequenced in a study of blood T cells in healthy people across ages. It was with a sample-barcoded 5' primer and a J-beta primer mix that a second PCR of roughly 6 to 12 cycles was run. In TCRdb, the 5' RACE reads were re-called with MiXCR into one record per CDR3 protein. The data contain around 1,600,000 distinct CDR3 sequences, approximately 43% of them seen just once; the ten biggest clones take up about 3.8%. Sequencing was performed on blood. The receptors come from a young woman in good health.

The rearrangement uses TRBV7-2 and TRBJ1-2, with TRBD1 as a possible D gene (6 bases). Germline CDR1 SGHTA, CDR2 FQGNSA. V gave up 5 bases and J gave up 0 bases, with 16 bases separating them. This CDR3 is built from 16 residues. For the CDR3, the DNA is TGTGCCAGCAGCGGGGGCGGCCTCCTTACTAACTATGGCTACACCTTC. Translating it yields CASSGGGLLTNYGYTF.

With regard to this clonotype: A single base separates this from a much larger clone, so it may be a read error. The rearrangement links TRBV7-2 to TRBJ2-7; no definite D call. The DNA matches TRBJ2-5 better at its end, which makes the J call doubtful. The CDR3 contains 13 residues. Germline V gene sequence: CDR1 SGHTA, CDR2 FQGNSA. The CDR3 loop is CASRLGPRETQYF. DNA of the CDR3: TGTGCCAGCCGCTTAGGACCAAGAGAGACCCAGTACTTC.

This clonotype has a handful of counts. The V call is TRBV28, the J call TRBJ2-2, with TRBD2 matching over 13 bases. CDR1 and CDR2 from the germline V gene are MDHEN and SYDVKM. Germline trimming cut 4 bases from V and 6 bases from J; bases unmatched to any gene: 5. The CDR3 sequence is 16 residues long. The CDR3 DNA follows: TGTGCCAGCAGTTCGCCGGGACTAGCGGGGCCCGGGGAGCTGTTTTTT. Translated: CASSSPGLAGPGELFF.

This clonotype was seen more than once but under ten times. The chain joins TRBV27 to TRBJ1-2, with TRBD1 matching over 7 bases. From germline, CDR1 is MNHEY and CDR2 SMNVEV (reference sequence). This CDR3 contains 15 residues. V was clipped by 6 bases and J by 0 bases; unmatched bases: 7. CDR3 sequence reads: CASRAGTDTNYGYTF. The CDR3 region has the DNA TGTGCCAGCAGGGCCGGGACAGACACTAACTATGGCTACACCTTC.

A few counts support this clonotype. The chain employs TRBV6-5 and TRBJ1-2, with a weak D call TRBD1 (5 bases). The CDR3 is made up of 16 amino acids. V shed 6 bases and J shed 5 bases, with 22 bases lying between them. CDR1 is MNHEY and CDR2 is SVGAGI in the germline V gene. CDR3 in DNA: TGTGCCAGCAGCCCCCTCGGGGCAGGTCAGAGTTATGGCTACACCTTC. Amino acid sequence: CASSPLGAGQSYGYTF.

This clonotype was seen more than once but under ten times. The chain has TRBV7-8 and TRBJ2-1, with 7 bases identical to TRBD1. Per the germline V gene, CDR1 is SGHVS and CDR2 is FQNEAQ. Trimming removed 5 bases from V and 2 bases from J; junction bases left unmatched: 12. The CDR3 loop spans 17 amino acids. The chain's CDR3 is CASSGGPDRIAYNEQFF. The CDR3 region has the DNA TGTGCCAGCAGCGGAGGACCGGACAGGATCGCCTACAATGAGCAGTTCTTC. Supplemented by reference TRBV7-8 and TRBJ2-1, the full variable domain reads GAGVSQSPRYKVAKRGQDVALRCDPISGHVSLFWYQQALGQGPEFLTYFQNEAQLDKSGLPSDRFFAERPEGSVSTLKIQRTQQEDSAVYLCASSGGPDRIAYNEQFFGPGTRLTVL.

The rearrangement joins TRBV12-3 or TRBV12-4 to TRBJ2-7; D might be TRBD2 (7 bases). V was trimmed by 6 bases and J by 2 bases, leaving 14 bases between them. The CDR3 spans 14 residues. The CDR3 nucleotides read TGTGCCAGCAGCGCGGGGGCGGGAGCCTACGAGCAGTACTTC. Amino acids: CASSAGAGAYEQYF.

This clonotype was picked up a small number of times. V usage is TRBV6-2 or TRBV6-3 and J usage is TRBJ2-7, with no clear D. V was shortened by 7 bases and J by 7 bases, with 14 bases between the two germline ends. Per germline, CDR1 MNHEY and CDR2 SVGEGT. The CDR3 extends over 12 amino acids. The CDR3 DNA sequence: TGTGCCAGCAAACCCTCTGTGGGGGAGCAGTACTTC. Encoded protein: CASKPSVGEQYF.

This clonotype was picked up many times. J is TRBJ2-7 and V is TRBV10-3; TRBD2 matches 14 bases. With V trimmed by 7 bases and J by 4 bases, 3 bases remained unmatched. Germline CDR1 ENHRY, CDR2 SYGVKD. The CDR3 has 14 residues. CDR3 sequence (DNA): TGTGCCATCACTGGGACTAGCGGGAGTTACGAGCAGTACTTC. Protein: CAITGTSGSYEQYF.

J is TRBJ2-5 and V is TRBV15, with D possibly matching TRBD2 (6 bases). The CDR3 loop spans 13 amino acids. Trimming took off 5 bases at V and 7 bases at J, with 14 bases between the two ends. Germline assignment: CDR1 LNHNV and CDR2 YYDKDF (reference sequence). In DNA form, the CDR3 reads TGTGCCACCAGCTCCCAGTTGGGAGGGACCCAGTACTTC. Protein sequence: CATSSQLGGTQYF.

This clonotype was counted only a few times. The chain is built from TRBV12-3 or TRBV12-4 and TRBJ2-1, with D unclear. The CDR3 extends over 13 amino acids. V was shortened by 7 bases and J by 0 bases, with 7 bases between the two germline ends. CDR3 DNA sequence: TGTGCCAGCACTCTTAGCTCCTACAATGAGCAGTTCTTC. Protein product: CASTLSSYNEQFF.

V is TRBV11-3 and J is TRBJ2-1, with TRBD2 as a possible D gene (7 bases). Germline-derived CDR1 and CDR2 are SGHNT and YENEEA. This CDR3 is built from 13 residues. V was clipped by 6 bases and J by 5 bases, with 11 bases between them. CDR3 nucleotides: TGTGCCAGCAGGGGGGGGCCAGACAATGAGCAGTTCTTC. It translates to CASRGGPDNEQFF.

V is TRBV7-2 and J is TRBJ2-7; TRBD2 matches 8 bases. The J segment lost 3 bases and the V segment lost 3 bases, leaving 10 bases of the junction unmatched. CDR1 and CDR2 from the germline V gene are SGHTA and FQGNSA. The CDR3 covers 16 residues. The CDR3 DNA is TGTGCCAGCAGCTTCTCGGGAGCGGGAGTGGGCTACGAGCAGTACTTC. Protein sequence: CASSFSGAGVGYEQYF.

The V call is TRBV11-2, the J call TRBJ2-1; the D gene is possibly TRBD2 (5 bases). V was shortened by 3 bases and J by 2 bases, with 8 bases between the two germline ends. The length of the CDR3 is 14 residues. Germline V CDR1 and CDR2: SGHAT, FQNNGV. The CDR3 here is CASSLGSTYNEQFF. In DNA form, the CDR3 reads TGTGCCAGCAGCTTGGGGAGCACCTACAATGAGCAGTTCTTC.

This clonotype was seen repeatedly, ten times or more. The chain carries TRBV20-1 and TRBJ2-3; 8 bases are a match to TRBD2. After removal of 5 bases from V and 2 bases from J, the junction contained 9 bases not matched to a gene. The CDR3 is 15 residues long. CDR1 DFQATT and CDR2 SNEGSKA come from the germline V gene (reference sequence). CDR3 sequence reads: CSAHPAGVSTDTQYF. DNA for the CDR3: TGCAGTGCTCACCCAGCGGGAGTCTCCACAGATACGCAGTATTTT.

This clonotype was detected only a few times. The chain joins TRBV18 to TRBJ1-5; TRBD1 might be the D (6 bases). The CDR3 runs to 15 residues. Germline V CDR1 and CDR2: KGHSH, LQKENI. V lost 5 bases and J lost 4, with 15 bases in between. Here the CDR3 reads CASSETQGQNQPQHF. Written as DNA, the CDR3 is TGTGCCAGCTCAGAGACGCAGGGGCAAAATCAGCCCCAGCATTTT.

The count of this clonotype is one. This chain connects TRBV20-1 to TRBJ2-5, with D unresolved. V was clipped by 0 bases and J by 11 bases, with 16 bases between them. CDR1 is DFQATT and CDR2 is SNEGSKA in the germline V gene (reference sequence). This CDR3 has 13 residues. Here the CDR3 DNA reads TGCAGTGCTAGAGATTATCGCCTTAATGAGCAGTACTTC. It is translated as CSARDYRLNEQYF.

This sequence joins TRBV12-3 or TRBV12-4 and TRBJ2-5, with unresolved D. The CDR3 covers 11 residues. With 5 bases removed from V and 11 bases from J, the gap between germline ends came to 12 bases. Written as DNA, the CDR3 is TGTGCCAGCAGTACGCACGATGAGCAGTACTTC. Translated: CASSTHDEQYF.